One sample yielded the 13 T cell receptor beta chains listed below, sequenced in a study of T cell repertoires in ileal Crohn's disease. This sample's time point: neoterminal ileum biopsy at postoperative endoscopy, about 6 months after surgery. This table comes from immunoSEQ multiplex PCR, and its TCRdb copy is limited to in-frame clones, with some not included. The sample lists approximately 16,000 clones, around 78% seen once, with over 4% in the top ten. Input material: ileal tissue. The receptors were gathered from an adult with Crohn's disease.

This chain joins TRBV5-5 and TRBJ2-7; TRBD2 is a possible D gene (6 bases). Germline CDR1 and CDR2: SGHKS and YYEKEE (reference sequence). The CDR3 is 15 amino acids. Between the trimmed V and J ends, which lost 2 bases and 1 base, there was a span of 13 bases. CDR3 DNA: TGTGCCAGCAGCTTAAAAGGGGAGGATTCCTACGAGCAGTACTTC. Its translation: CASSLKGEDSYEQYF.

The gene calls are TRBV10-3 and TRBJ2-4, with TRBD2 matching over 10 bases. Per germline, CDR1 ENHRY and CDR2 SYGVKD. The CDR3 loop spans 14 amino acids. J was trimmed by 8 bases and V by 8 bases; bases with no gene match: 9. The CDR3 DNA sequence: TGTGCCATCGGAGCGGGAGGGGGTAGAGACATTCAGTACTTC. Translating gives CAIGAGGGRDIQYF.

This chain links TRBV10-1 with TRBJ2-3; D not resolved. CDR1 and CDR2 from the germline V gene are WNHNN and SYGVQD (reference sequence). The CDR3 is 12 amino acids. The V gene lost 3 bases and the J gene lost 6 bases, with 7 bases spanning the gap. CDR3 DNA: TGCGCCAGCAGTGACAGTGCGGATACGCAGTATTTT. This gives the protein CASSDSADTQYF.

The V gene is TRBV19, the J gene TRBJ1-1, with a weak D call TRBD1 (5 bases). Germline V CDR1 and CDR2: LNHDA, SQIVND (reference sequence). With 4 bases removed from V and 11 bases from J, the gap between germline ends came to 14 bases. The CDR3 totals 12 residues. The CDR3 reads CASSTGLKGAFF. CDR3 DNA: TGTGCCAGTAGTACAGGGCTCAAGGGGGCTTTCTTT.

This clone was detected only a few times. The gene calls are TRBV5-1 and TRBJ2-5; 7 nucleotides agree with TRBD1. The CDR3 spans 16 residues. The germline V gene encodes CDR1 SGHRS and CDR2 YFSETQ. Trimming took 6 bases from V and 2 from J; bases not matched to a gene: 13. CDR3 residues: CASMLQGMGRQETQYF. The CDR3 DNA sequence: TGCGCCAGCATGCTACAGGGGATGGGTCGACAAGAGACCCAGTACTTC. Combining the CDR3 with reference TRBV5-1 and TRBJ2-5 gives the whole variable domain KAGVTQTPRYLIKTRGQQVTLSCSPISGHRSVSWYQQTPGQGLQFLFEYFSETQRNKGNFPGRFSGRQFSNSRSEMNVSTLELGDSALYLCASMLQGMGRQETQYFGPGTRLLVL.

This rearrangement joins TRBV19 to TRBJ2-2, with 7 bases matching TRBD1. This CDR3 has 18 residues. J lost 1 base, V lost 3 bases, and 11 bases had no gene match. Germline assignment: CDR1 LNHDA and CDR2 SQIVND (reference sequence). This chain's CDR3 is CASSISGGWTGNTGELFF. The CDR3 DNA is TGTGCCAGTAGTATTTCAGGCGGGTGGACAGGGAACACCGGGGAGCTGTTTTTT.

In this sample, this clone turned up once. The chain carries TRBV27 and TRBJ2-7; a possible D gene is TRBD1 (5 bases). V was cut by 0 bases and J by 3 bases, with 15 bases left in between. The germline gives CDR1 MNHEY, CDR2 SMNVEV (reference sequence). This CDR3 is built from 16 residues. This CDR3 reads CASSLSGQGIIYEQYF. The CDR3 coding sequence is TGTGCCAGCAGTTTATCTGGCCAGGGAATTATCTACGAGCAGTACTTC.

This clone came up once. The rearrangement links TRBV5-1 to TRBJ2-5; D could derive from TRBD1 or TRBD2 (5 bases each). The CDR3 length is 13 residues. The V and J ends lost 4 bases and 4 bases respectively, with 11 bases between them. Germline assignment: CDR1 SGHRS and CDR2 YFSETQ. The CDR3 protein is CASSGGPSETQYF. The CDR3 DNA sequence: TGCGCCAGCAGCGGGGGACCGTCAGAGACCCAGTACTTC.

The chain has TRBV6-5 and TRBJ1-1; D possibly corresponds to TRBD1 (6 bases). The V end was cut by 4 bases, the J end by 1 base, with 10 bases between. Germline V gene sequence: CDR1 MNHEY, CDR2 SVGAGI. This CDR3 comprises 14 residues. CDR3 coding DNA: TGTGCCAGCAGTTTAGGGGGATGGAACACTGAAGCTTTCTTT. Its protein product is CASSLGGWNTEAFF.

The chain joins TRBV6-1 to TRBJ1-3; D not certain. Germline V gene data show CDR1 as MNHNS and CDR2 as SASEGT. This CDR3 contains 15 residues. V was clipped by 0 bases and J by 3 bases, with 9 bases between them. In DNA, the CDR3 is TGTGCCAGCAGTGAAGCGCAAGGGTTTGGAAACACCATATATTTT. Translation gives CASSEAQGFGNTIYF.

This chain joins TRBV7-2 and TRBJ1-3; D uncertain. The CDR3 sequence is 15 residues long. From germline, CDR1 is SGHTA and CDR2 FQGNSA. Trimming removed 5 bases at V and 0 bases at J, with 11 bases between. As DNA, the CDR3 is TGTGCCAGCAGCCTCGGGTCGACCTCTGGAAACACCATATATTTT. Protein sequence: CASSLGSTSGNTIYF.

DNA of the CDR3: TGTGCCAGCAGCCACCACAGGCTACCACAAGACGAGCAGTACTTC. This codes for CASSHHRLPQDEQYF. The chain joins TRBV7-8 to TRBJ2-7, with TRBD1 as a possible D gene (5 bases). CDR1 is SGHVS and CDR2 is FQNEAQ in the germline V gene. The CDR3 extends over 15 amino acids. V dropped 5 bases and J dropped 5 bases, with 19 bases sitting between them.

The chain links TRBV5-6 to TRBJ2-7, with 7 bases fitting TRBD1. CDR3 length: 16 amino acids. Germline-derived CDR1 and CDR2 are SGHDT and YYEEEE. The ends lost 4 bases at V and 3 bases at J; junction bases unmatched: 13. The CDR3 region is CASSQSDRDLHYEQYF. The CDR3 DNA is TGTGCCAGCAGCCAATCCGACAGGGACCTTCACTACGAGCAGTACTTC.